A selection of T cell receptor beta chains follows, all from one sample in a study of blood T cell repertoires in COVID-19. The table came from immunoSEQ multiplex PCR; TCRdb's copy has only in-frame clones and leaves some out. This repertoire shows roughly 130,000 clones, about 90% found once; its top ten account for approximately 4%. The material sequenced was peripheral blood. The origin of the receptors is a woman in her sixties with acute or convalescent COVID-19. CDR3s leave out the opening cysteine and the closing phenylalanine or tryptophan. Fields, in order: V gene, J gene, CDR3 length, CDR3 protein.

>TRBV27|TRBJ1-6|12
ASRGGRPNSPLH
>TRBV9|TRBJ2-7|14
ASSVDEREGRYEQY
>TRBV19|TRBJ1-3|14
ASSIDFDSSGNTIY
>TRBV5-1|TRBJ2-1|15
ASSLQPSGSQHNEQF
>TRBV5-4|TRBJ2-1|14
ASSLRTSGTYNEQF
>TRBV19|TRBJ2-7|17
ASSAWGLAGVLGSYEQY
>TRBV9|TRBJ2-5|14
AGSVASGRAPETQY
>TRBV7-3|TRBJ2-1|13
ASSPGSVSDNEQF
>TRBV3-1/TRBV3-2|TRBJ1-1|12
ASSLGGMNTEAF
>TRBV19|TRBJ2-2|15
ASSIGGLAGLTGELF
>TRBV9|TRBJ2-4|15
ASSGEEFGRDGNIQY
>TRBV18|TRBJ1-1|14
ASSPVDRVKDTEAF
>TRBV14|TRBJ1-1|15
ASSSHPRQGANPEAF
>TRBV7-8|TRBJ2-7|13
ASSPGLAGTYEQY
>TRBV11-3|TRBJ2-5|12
ASSPGTSGETQY
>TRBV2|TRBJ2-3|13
ASRVLAGGTDTQY
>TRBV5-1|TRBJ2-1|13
ASSYGAGDGGEQF
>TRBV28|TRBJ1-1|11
ASSFLDRPEAF
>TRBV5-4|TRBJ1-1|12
ASSLALLNTEAF
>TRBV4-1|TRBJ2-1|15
ASSQGLAGSSYNEQF
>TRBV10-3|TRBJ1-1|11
AARTGGDTEAF
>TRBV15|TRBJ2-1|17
ATSRDLAGGASSYNEQF
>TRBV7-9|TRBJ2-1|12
ASNDAGLTNEQF
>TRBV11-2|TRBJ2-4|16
ASSLERGGPVRGGIQY
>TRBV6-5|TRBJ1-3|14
ASSFSPRVTGNTIY
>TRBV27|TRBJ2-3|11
ASSLSIADQQY
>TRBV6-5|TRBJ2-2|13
ASIAQARGTGELF
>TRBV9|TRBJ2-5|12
ASSARATSGGEN
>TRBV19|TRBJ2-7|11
ASSIREDYEQY
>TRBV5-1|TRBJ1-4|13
ASSLTTGANEKLF
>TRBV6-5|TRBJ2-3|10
ASRFRQGTQY
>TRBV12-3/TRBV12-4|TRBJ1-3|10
ATGDIGNTIY
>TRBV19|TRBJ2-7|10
ASSPREGEQY
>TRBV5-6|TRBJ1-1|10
ASSETGSQAF
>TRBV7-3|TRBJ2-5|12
ASSPGTGAETQY
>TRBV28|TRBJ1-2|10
ASSSYGYGYT
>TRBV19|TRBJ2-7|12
ASSRSPGVGEQY
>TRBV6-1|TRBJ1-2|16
ASSEKYRGSRRDYGYT
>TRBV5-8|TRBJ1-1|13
ASSPRGQGNTEAF
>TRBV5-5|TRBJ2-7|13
ASSPVAGGPYEQY
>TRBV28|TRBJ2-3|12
ASIGTPLADTQY